Below, 28 T cell receptor beta chains from the same sample are listed, as sequenced in a study of CD8 T cells in Susac syndrome. RNA, at about 0.45 to 1 ug, was reverse transcribed with random hexamers. MiXCR, run by TCRdb on the immunoSEQ multiplex PCR reads, gives a single entry per CDR3 protein. This table has around 140,000 distinct CDR3 sequences, less than 95% appearing once. The sequenced sample consisted of CD4+ T cells from PBMCs. The source of these receptors is a human donor in good health.

This clonotype was seen only once. CDR3 amino acids: CASSETHSDTQYF. For the CDR3, the DNA is TGTGCCAGCAGTGAGACCCACTCAGATACGCAGTATTTT. The chain links TRBV2 to TRBJ2-3; D remains unclear. This CDR3 region has 13 residues. Germline V gene data show CDR1 as SNHLY and CDR2 as FYNNEI. Trimming took off 3 bases at V and 4 bases at J, with 8 bases between the two ends.

J is TRBJ1-5 and V is TRBV6-1, with D tentatively TRBD1 (5 bases). Germline loops: CDR1 MNHNS, CDR2 SASEGT. The CDR3 extends over 13 amino acids. V dropped 8 bases and J dropped 4 bases, with 12 bases sitting between them. CDR3 amino acids: CASRKGWNQPQHF. In nucleotides, the CDR3 is TGTGCCAGCCGAAAGGGGTGGAATCAGCCCCAGCATTTT.

The chain links TRBV20-1 to TRBJ1-5; 10 bases fit TRBD1. The CDR3 contains 14 residues. Germline assignment: CDR1 DFQATT and CDR2 SNEGSKA (reference sequence). The junction had 5 bases not matched to a gene; V was cut back by 5 bases and J by 4 bases. CDR3 residues: CSAGLGQGNQPQHF. Written as DNA, the CDR3 is TGCAGTGCTGGCCTGGGACAGGGGAATCAGCCCCAGCATTTT.

The chain employs TRBV2 and TRBJ1-2; D remains ambiguous. CDR1 and CDR2 from the germline V gene are SNHLY and FYNNEI. V was clipped by 3 bases and J by 4 bases, with 15 bases between them. The CDR3 sequence is 15 residues long. CDR3 sequence (DNA): TGTGCCAGCAGTGATTATGGGTCGCGAGTCTATGGCTACACCTTC. It encodes CASSDYGSRVYGYTF.

J is TRBJ2-2 and V is TRBV30; 10 bases map to TRBD2. Per the germline V gene, CDR1 is GTSNPN and CDR2 is SVGIG (reference sequence). Germline trimming cut 2 bases from V and 5 bases from J; bases unmatched to any gene: 8. The CDR3 covers 16 residues. This CDR3 reads CAWSKAGGPYTGELFF. In nucleotides, the CDR3 is TGTGCCTGGAGTAAAGCGGGAGGGCCGTATACCGGGGAGCTGTTTTTT.

This clonotype was detected a few times. The chain links TRBV12-3 or TRBV12-4 to TRBJ2-7; D might be TRBD1 or TRBD2, each matching 5 bases. The CDR3 totals 14 residues. With 7 bases removed from V and 7 bases from J, the gap between germline ends came to 20 bases. The CDR3 is CASTLQGALSEQYF. The CDR3 DNA is TGTGCCAGCACCCTCCAGGGAGCCCTGTCGGAGCAGTACTTC.

This chain connects TRBV9 to TRBJ1-1; D perhaps matches TRBD1 (5 bases). Germline V gene sequence: CDR1 SGDLS, CDR2 YYNGEE. Trimming took off 0 bases at V and 4 bases at J, with 10 bases between the two ends. The CDR3 length is 14 residues. CDR3 loop: CASSVETGSTEAFF. DNA for the CDR3: TGTGCCAGCAGCGTAGAAACAGGCAGCACTGAAGCTTTCTTT.

This chain uses TRBV11-2 with TRBJ1-1; D perhaps matches TRBD1 (5 bases). Trimming removed 5 bases at V and 2 bases at J, with 18 bases between. Germline-derived CDR1 and CDR2 are SGHAT and FQNNGV. This CDR3 has 16 residues. CDR3 in amino acids: CASSPLLGPKNTEAFF. The CDR3 DNA reads as TGTGCCAGCAGCCCTTTGCTGGGACCGAAAAACACTGAAGCTTTCTTT.

The chain has TRBV5-1 and TRBJ2-7; TRBD2 might be the D (6 bases). Trimming removed 0 bases at V and 0 bases at J, with 16 bases between. The CDR3 covers 17 residues. Germline CDR1 reads SGHRS; CDR2 reads YFSETQ. This CDR3 is CASSLEPRGMVSYEQYF. CDR3 bases: TGCGCCAGCAGCTTGGAACCTCGGGGGATGGTCTCCTACGAGCAGTACTTC.

J is TRBJ2-5 and V is TRBV7-2, with a tentative D call TRBD1 (6 bases). This CDR3 is built from 15 residues. Germline CDR1 and CDR2: SGHTA and FQGNSA. V lost 2 bases and J 5 bases, leaving 15 bases between the germline ends. Here the CDR3 reads CASSLIGSTGETQYF. DNA for the CDR3: TGTGCCAGCAGCTTAATTGGTTCAACAGGGGAGACCCAGTACTTC.

The chain recombines TRBV28 with TRBJ1-2; D unclear. The length of the CDR3 is 10 residues. V was shortened by 4 bases and J by 4 bases, with 1 base between the two germline ends. The V gene's germline CDR1 is MDHEN and CDR2 SYDVKM. The CDR3 sequence: CASSSYGYTF. CDR3 sequence (DNA): TGTGCCAGCAGTTCCTATGGCTACACCTTC.

J is TRBJ2-1 and V is TRBV9; tentative D call: TRBD1 (6 bases). This CDR3 comprises 17 residues. V shed 4 bases and J shed 7 bases, with 24 bases lying between them. Germline CDR1 SGDLS, CDR2 YYNGEE. The CDR3 here is CASSPKSTGVRENEQFF. The CDR3 nucleotides read TGTGCCAGCAGCCCGAAATCGACAGGAGTAAGGGAAAATGAGCAGTTCTTC.

The chain is built from TRBV7-2 and TRBJ1-2; D possibly corresponds to TRBD1 (6 bases). The CDR3 contains 14 residues. Germline lookup yields CDR1 SGHTA and CDR2 FQGNSA. Trimming removed 1 base at V and 6 bases at J, with 12 bases between. CDR3 amino acids: CASSLEWAGDGYTF. CDR3 DNA: TGTGCCAGCAGCTTAGAGTGGGCAGGGGATGGCTACACCTTC.

The chain is built from TRBV29-1 and TRBJ1-2; TRBD1 matches 8 bases. CDR3 length: 12 amino acids. From germline, CDR1 is SQVTM and CDR2 ANQGSEA. With V trimmed by 4 bases and J by 6 bases, 4 bases remained unmatched. The CDR3 reads CSVGQGADGYTF. In nucleotides, the CDR3 is TGCAGCGTTGGTCAGGGGGCAGATGGCTACACCTTC.

This chain connects TRBV19 to TRBJ2-5, with TRBD1 matching over 7 bases. The germline gives CDR1 LNHDA, CDR2 SQIVND (reference sequence). J gave up 1 base and V 4 bases, and 0 bases lay outside the gene matches. The CDR3 runs 13 residues. The CDR3 here is CASSRDSQETQYF. CDR3 coding DNA: TGTGCCAGTAGTAGGGACAGCCAAGAGACCCAGTACTTC. Looking up the rest from reference TRBV19 and TRBJ2-5 gives the full variable domain: DGGITQSPKYLFRKEGQNVTLSCEQNLNHDAMYWYRQDPGQGLRLIYYSQIVNDFQKGDIAEGYSVSREKKESFPLTVTSAQKNPTAFYLCASSRDSQETQYFGPGTRLLVL.

The chain links TRBV12-5 to TRBJ1-1; the D gene is possibly TRBD1 (6 bases). The CDR3 sequence is 16 residues long. CDR1 LGHNT and CDR2 FRNRAP come from the germline V gene. Trimming pared 3 bases from V and 0 bases from J, leaving 14 bases between. The CDR3 sequence: CASGFGITGMNTEAFF. CDR3 bases: TGTGCTAGTGGTTTCGGCATTACAGGGATGAACACTGAAGCTTTCTTT.

The chain employs TRBV19 and TRBJ2-5; 7 positions agree with TRBD1. V was clipped by 0 bases and J by 4 bases; unmatched bases: 5. CDR3 length: 15 residues. Germline CDR1 reads LNHDA; CDR2 reads SQIVND (reference sequence). CDR3 sequence (DNA): TGTGCCAGTAGTATAGATCCGGGGACAGCAGAGACCCAGTACTTC. Translating it yields CASSIDPGTAETQYF.

The chain couples TRBV10-3 to TRBJ2-2, with D possibly being TRBD2 (6 bases). The CDR3 length is 13 residues. The germline V gene encodes CDR1 ENHRY and CDR2 SYGVKD. Trimming removed 8 bases from V and 1 base from J, with 8 bases in between. CDR3 residues: CAIAGRNTGELFF. CDR3 DNA: TGTGCCATCGCGGGACGGAACACCGGGGAGCTGTTTTTT.

This clonotype was observed a single time. The genes are TRBV5-4 and TRBJ2-7, with D possibly matching TRBD2 (5 bases). The germline V and J ends were trimmed by 0 bases and 3 bases, with 10 bases remaining between them. CDR1 SGHNT and CDR2 YYREEE come from the germline V gene (reference sequence). The CDR3 loop spans 14 amino acids. The CDR3 sequence: CASSLEPGFYEQYF. In nucleotides, the CDR3 is TGTGCCAGCAGCTTGGAACCGGGATTCTACGAGCAGTACTTC.

The J gene is TRBJ1-2, the V gene TRBV3-1, with D perhaps TRBD1 (5 bases). V dropped 9 bases and J dropped 3 bases, with 20 bases sitting between them. There are 15 residues in the CDR3. Per germline, CDR1 LGHDT and CDR2 YNNKEL (reference sequence). CDR3 DNA: TGTGCCAGTAGATTGGGACTTCAAGGGGACTATGGCTACACCTTC. It codes for CASRLGLQGDYGYTF.

The rearrangement uses TRBV5-6 and TRBJ2-3, with TRBD2 as a possible D gene (5 bases). V lost 0 bases and J lost 5, with 16 bases in between. CDR1 and CDR2 (germline): SGHDT, YYEEEE. This CDR3 has 16 amino acids. DNA of the CDR3: TGTGCCAGCAGCTTGGGGTTGCGGGCGATCGGAGATACGCAGTATTTT. Protein sequence: CASSLGLRAIGDTQYF.

A single count supports this clonotype. The V gene is TRBV10-3, the J gene TRBJ2-5; the match to TRBD1 covers 11 bases. With 6 bases clipped from V and 5 bases from J, the junction kept 2 bases outside the gene matches. The CDR3 is 13 amino acids. The germline V gene encodes CDR1 ENHRY and CDR2 SYGVKD. This chain's CDR3 is CAIRDRGLETQYF. CDR3 DNA: TGTGCCATCAGGGACAGGGGGCTGGAGACCCAGTACTTC.

This sequence joins TRBV28 and TRBJ1-5; 8 nucleotides match TRBD1. This CDR3 has 16 amino acids. The junction had 15 bases not matched to a gene; V was cut back by 5 bases and J by 9 bases. Germline CDR1 MDHEN, CDR2 SYDVKM. The CDR3 region is CASSVRQGTALRPQHF. The DNA for the CDR3 is TGTGCCAGCAGTGTAAGACAGGGGACGGCGTTAAGGCCCCAGCATTTT.

This clonotype has only one observation. This sequence joins TRBV14 and TRBJ2-1; 7 nucleotides match TRBD1. The germline CDR1 and CDR2 sequences are SGHDN and FVKESK. After removal of 0 bases from V and 4 bases from J, the junction contained 9 bases not matched to a gene. There are 17 residues in the CDR3. CDR3 loop: CASSQDDGQAWYNEQFF. The CDR3 nucleotides are TGTGCCAGCAGCCAAGATGACGGACAGGCCTGGTACAATGAGCAGTTCTTC.

The V gene is TRBV5-6, the J gene TRBJ1-4; D is uncertain. The CDR3 sequence is 15 residues long. The ends were cut back, 1 base at V and 7 bases at J, with 14 bases in the middle. The germline gives CDR1 SGHDT, CDR2 YYEEEE. The CDR3 region has the DNA TGTGCCAGCAGCTTGAAAATTTCTAGAGTTGAAAAACTGTTTTTT. Translation gives CASSLKISRVEKLFF.

The rearrangement links TRBV15 to TRBJ1-1; D gene unclear. The germline CDR1 and CDR2 sequences are LNHNV and YYDKDF (reference sequence). This CDR3 has 11 amino acids. The V end lost 0 bases, the J end lost 14 bases, and 10 bases lay between the germline ends. CDR3 sequence (DNA): TGTGCCACCAGCAGAGATCTGGTTGAATTCTTT. Translating it yields CATSRDLVEFF.

The gene calls are TRBV6-5 and TRBJ1-2, with 9 nucleotides matching TRBD1. CDR3 length: 12 amino acids. Per germline, CDR1 MNHEY and CDR2 SVGAGI. Losses at the gene ends were 7 bases for V and 5 bases for J; bases not matched to a gene: 2. CDR3 nucleotides: TGTGCCAGCAATGGACAGGGGTATGGCTACACCTTC. Translating it yields CASNGQGYGYTF.

This chain joins TRBV9 and TRBJ2-1, with D possibly matching TRBD2 (6 bases). Germline CDR1 reads SGDLS; CDR2 reads YYNGEE. Trimming removed 2 bases from V and 0 bases from J, with 18 bases in between. CDR3 size: 18 residues. Here the CDR3 reads CASSVFERAGSSYNEQFF. The CDR3 bases are TGTGCCAGCAGCGTTTTTGAAAGGGCGGGGAGCTCCTACAATGAGCAGTTCTTC.